Described below is a single T cell receptor beta chain sequence and its context. What it recognizes is unknown. The CDR3 is 14 amino acids. The V and J ends lost 6 bases and 1 base respectively, with 12 bases between them. Germline CDR1 is SGHRS and CDR2 is YFSETQ. 5'-RACE, quantitative and with molecular barcodes, yielded the TCR beta libraries. TCRdb reanalysed the 5' RACE reads using MiXCR and keeps one entry per CDR3 protein. Here the sample spans 650,000 to 800,000 distinct CDR3 sequences, roughly 20% being singletons. The sample comes from a study of CD8 T cells in ankylosing spondylitis. Study-level points and caveats: From matched ankylosing spondylitis synovial fluid, disease-linked clones were reportedly recovered at significantly enriched levels. Disease-linked clones bore a CD8+ phenotype and were relatively rare in peripheral blood. Several of the motif variants were reported before in synovial fluid and blood from reactive arthritis. A motif of under 10 highly homologous TCR beta variants was seen as apparently characteristic of ankylosing spondylitis blood.

Material: blood, either unsorted or a sorted T cell fraction (not recorded which). The clonotype comes from a male donor with ankylosing spondylitis. The chain links TRBV5-1 to TRBJ2-3, with D uncertain. This CDR3 reads CASTAVKGTDTQYF. CDR3 coding DNA: TGCGCCAGCACCGCCGTAAAGGGCACAGATACGCAGTATTTT.